This paragraph reports one T cell receptor beta chain. No antigen is known for it. Specified treatment: oral pan-JAK inhibitor, 5-10 mg twice daily. The sample is drawn from a study of CD8+ T cells in alopecia areata. In the study overall: Oral tofacitinib, 5 to 10 mg twice daily, was given in an open-label trial. Study observations and caveats: Persistence in scalp and blood during tofacitinib was observed for many expanded lesional clones. Possibly because of HLA-related factors, TCR sharing was less clear across patients than in mice.

The ends were cut back, 0 bases at V and 3 bases at J, with 15 bases in the middle. The CDR3 contains 16 residues. CDR1 SGHVS and CDR2 FNYEAQ come from the germline V gene. Sequencing templates came from extracted RNA that was reverse transcribed into cDNA. Some clones are missing from TCRdb's copy, which holds only in-frame ones; the method was immunoSEQ multiplex PCR. The sample shows 270,000 or so clones, nearly 60% of them seen only once. The sample here was CD4+ T cells sorted from blood, taken at week 24, from a patient treated with tofacitinib. The rearrangement links TRBV7-6 to TRBJ2-7; a possible D gene is TRBD1 (5 bases). The sequence was collected from a human donor with alopecia areata. The CDR3 DNA reads as TGTGCCAGCAGCTTAGCCCCTCGTGGCAGGGTCTACGAGCAGTACTTC. Encoded protein: CASSLAPRGRVYEQYF.